The 30 T cell receptor beta chains presented below share a single source sample, sequenced in a study of identical twins. Each CDR3 protein is one row after TCRdb ran MiXCR on the 5' RACE reads. The sample contains 700,000 or so distinct CDR3 sequences, 8.6% of which appear only once. This same sample was also part of a study on yellow fever vaccine responses in identical twins.

The sequenced sample was PBMCs. The receptor set was obtained from a woman in her late teens or twenties in good health.

The V call is TRBV7-2, the J call TRBJ2-6; TRBD2 is a possible D gene (5 bases). The V and J ends lost 5 bases and 5 bases respectively, with 13 bases between them. The CDR3 consists of 15 residues. CDR1 and CDR2 (germline): SGHTA, FQGNSA. The CDR3 DNA sequence: TGTGCCAGCAGCCCCGGGGTTTCCTGGGCCAACGTCCTGACTTTC. This encodes CASSPGVSWANVLTF.

The chain uses TRBV7-2 and TRBJ2-7; 7 bases are a match to TRBD2. Per the germline V gene, CDR1 is SGHTA and CDR2 is FQGNSA. J gave up 3 bases and V 1 base, and 6 bases lay outside the gene matches. The CDR3 sequence is 15 residues long. This CDR3 reads CASSLGSGAYYEQYF. DNA for the CDR3: TGTGCCAGCAGCTTAGGAAGCGGGGCATACTACGAGCAGTACTTC.

The table lists this clonotype with many counts. V usage is TRBV4-1 and J usage is TRBJ2-7, with unresolved D. This CDR3 is built from 15 residues. CDR1 MGHRA and CDR2 YSYEKL come from the germline V gene. V dropped 0 bases and J dropped 0 bases, with 9 bases sitting between them. The CDR3, as DNA: TGCGCCAGCAGCCAAGATCCGGCCGGCTCCTACGAGCAGTACTTC. This sequence encodes CASSQDPAGSYEQYF.

This clonotype was seen at least ten times. The chain joins TRBV21-1 to TRBJ2-1; TRBD1 is the table's D call and was not checked against the DNA. TRBV21-1 is a pseudogene. CDR3 size: 15 residues. CDR3 residues: CASSYRDWWANEQFF. As DNA, the CDR3 is TGTGCCAGCAGCTACCGGGACTGGTGGGCCAATGAGCAGTTCTTC.

This clonotype appeared many times. The CDR3 nucleotides read TGCAGCGCCTCTGACAGGGAGGTCTACAATGAGCAGTTCTTC. Translating gives CSASDREVYNEQFF. The V call is TRBV29-1, the J call TRBJ2-1; TRBD1 might be the D (7 bases). This CDR3 contains 14 residues. V was cut by 7 bases and J by 3 bases, with 16 bases left in between. Germline V gene lookup returns CDR1 SQVTM and CDR2 ANQGSEA.

This clonotype was seen repeatedly, ten times or more. The CDR3 DNA is TGTGCCACCAGTGGATCCCGACAGGGGAGCACAGATACGCAGTATTTT. This encodes CATSGSRQGSTDTQYF. The V call is TRBV24-1, the J call TRBJ2-3; 8 bases agree with TRBD1. Germline CDR1 and CDR2: KGHDR and SFDVKD. V lost 5 bases, J lost 0 bases, and 6 bases stayed unmatched. This CDR3 is 16 amino acids long.

This clonotype showed up many times. V and J are TRBV9 and TRBJ2-3; 7 bases map to TRBD1. CDR3 length: 16 residues. Germline CDR1 and CDR2: SGDLS and YYNGEE. J gave up 1 base and V 0 bases, and 5 bases lay outside the gene matches. CDR3 residues: CASSVVGQGGTDTQYF. The DNA of the CDR3 is TGTGCCAGCAGCGTAGTAGGGCAGGGGGGCACAGATACGCAGTATTTT. Based on the CDR3 plus reference TRBV9 and TRBJ2-3, the full variable domain is DSGVTQTPKHLITATGQRVTLRCSPRSGDLSVYWYQQSLDQGLQFLIQYYNGEERAKGNILERFSAQQFPDLHSELNLSSLELGDSALYFCASSVVGQGGTDTQYFGPGTRLTVL.

This clonotype was counted a few times. The V and J genes are TRBV7-9 and TRBJ2-7; 9 bases agree with TRBD2. The CDR3 totals 13 residues. Germline CDR1 and CDR2: SEHNR and FQNEAQ (reference sequence). The V segment lost 5 bases and the J segment 4 bases; nucleotides outside the gene matches: 3. In DNA form, the CDR3 reads TGTGCCAGCAGCAGCGGGAGGTATTACGAGCAGTACTTC. This sequence encodes CASSSGRYYEQYF.

The V and J genes are TRBV7-2 and TRBJ2-5; 10 nucleotides line up with TRBD2. V was clipped by 5 bases and J by 5 bases; unmatched bases: 8. This CDR3 contains 15 residues. From germline, CDR1 is SGHTA and CDR2 FQGNSA. The CDR3 region has the DNA TGTGCCAGCAGCGCCGCTAGCGGGAGCGGGGAGACCCAGTACTTC. Amino acids: CASSAASGSGETQYF.

The rearrangement links TRBV28 to TRBJ2-1; D call uncertain. Germline loops: CDR1 MDHEN, CDR2 SYDVKM. The CDR3 consists of 13 residues. Trimming left V 8 bases short and J 2 bases short, with 10 bases between. The DNA of the CDR3 is TGTGCCAGCGGATTCCGGGCCTACAATGAGCAGTTCTTC. Protein product: CASGFRAYNEQFF.

The chain combines TRBV4-1 with TRBJ2-1; no definite D call. Deletions cut 0 bases from V and 5 bases from J, with 5 bases between. The CDR3 is made up of 13 amino acids. Germline lookup yields CDR1 MGHRA and CDR2 YSYEKL. As DNA, the CDR3 is TGCGCCAGCAGCCAAGAGGCCAACAATGAGCAGTTCTTC. This gives the protein CASSQEANNEQFF.

The rearrangement uses TRBV6-2 or TRBV6-3 and TRBJ2-1, with TRBD2 matching 7 bases. This CDR3 spans 14 amino acids. J lost 6 bases, V lost 6 bases, and 8 bases had no gene match. Germline loops: CDR1 MNHEY, CDR2 SVGEGT. The CDR3 nucleotides are TGTGCCAGCAGCCCCGTTTCTAGCGGCAATGAGCAGTTCTTC. It codes for CASSPVSSGNEQFF.

For the CDR3, the DNA is TGTGCCAGCTCATCCGAGCGGAACTCCTACGAGCAGTACTTC. It is translated as CASSSERNSYEQYF. The rearrangement uses TRBV18 and TRBJ2-7; possibly TRBD2 for D (5 bases). There are 14 residues in the CDR3. V was cut by 5 bases and J by 0 bases, with 11 bases left in between. The V gene's germline CDR1 is KGHSH and CDR2 LQKENI.

The rearrangement links TRBV9 to TRBJ2-1; 7 bases map to TRBD2. The CDR3 is 17 amino acids. Germline V lookup: CDR1 SGDLS, CDR2 YYNGEE. V was clipped by 0 bases and J by 5 bases; unmatched bases: 11. CDR3 amino acids: CASSVVEAGFGDNEQFF. The CDR3 DNA is TGTGCCAGCAGCGTAGTGGAAGCGGGGTTTGGGGACAATGAGCAGTTCTTC. The variable domain in full, completed from reference TRBV9 and TRBJ2-1, reads DSGVTQTPKHLITATGQRVTLRCSPRSGDLSVYWYQQSLDQGLQFLIQYYNGEERAKGNILERFSAQQFPDLHSELNLSSLELGDSALYFCASSVVEAGFGDNEQFFGPGTRLTVL.

The rearrangement links TRBV20-1 to TRBJ2-1; the match to TRBD2 covers 8 bases. Germline CDR1 DFQATT, CDR2 SNEGSKA (reference sequence). CDR3 size: 16 residues. Trimming took 5 bases from V and 7 from J; bases not matched to a gene: 16. The CDR3 DNA reads as TGCAGTGCTCCAGGGTTCACGGGGGGGGCGGTTAATGAGCAGTTCTTC. Its translation is CSAPGFTGGAVNEQFF.

This clonotype was counted at least ten times. The DNA of the CDR3 is TGTGCCAGCATCTCTCAATCTGGGGCCAACGTCCTGACTTTC. This sequence encodes CASISQSGANVLTF. The chain links TRBV3-1 to TRBJ2-6; D call uncertain. Germline lookup yields CDR1 LGHDT and CDR2 YNNKEL (reference sequence). This CDR3 is 14 amino acids long. V lost 7 bases and J lost 1, with 8 bases in between.

This clonotype came up a few times. The chain couples TRBV20-1 to TRBJ2-7; 8 nucleotides match TRBD2. The CDR3 extends over 13 amino acids. V trimming: 1 base; J trimming: 8 bases; junction bases outside the gene matches: 7. Looked up from germline, CDR1 is DFQATT and CDR2 is SNEGSKA (reference sequence). The CDR3 DNA reads TGCAGTGCTAGAGTGGGTAGCGGGGCCAAGCAGTACTTC. It is translated as CSARVGSGAKQYF.

This rearrangement joins TRBV27 to TRBJ1-3; a possible D gene is TRBD1 (6 bases). The V gene's germline CDR1 is MNHEY and CDR2 SMNVEV (reference sequence). This CDR3 is built from 17 residues. V lost 5 bases to trimming and J lost 4 bases, with 21 bases between them. CDR3 loop: CASSPRLTDRKGNTIYF. The CDR3 nucleotides read TGTGCCAGCAGTCCCCGGCTAACCGACAGGAAAGGAAACACCATATATTTT.

This clonotype was picked up a small number of times. This chain connects TRBV10-3 to TRBJ2-2; no clear D. The V and J ends lost 3 bases and 0 bases respectively, with 14 bases between them. The CDR3 loop spans 17 amino acids. The germline CDR1 and CDR2 sequences are ENHRY and SYGVKD. The CDR3: CAISDPGRPPNTGELFF. DNA for the CDR3: TGTGCCATCAGTGATCCGGGCCGGCCTCCGAACACCGGGGAGCTGTTTTTT.

This clonotype was observed many times. The rearrangement uses TRBV5-1 and TRBJ2-2; TRBD1 is a possible D gene (7 bases). The CDR3 length is 13 residues. The germline V and J ends were trimmed by 4 bases and 7 bases, with 11 bases remaining between them. Germline V CDR1 and CDR2: SGHRS, YFSETQ. The CDR3 sequence is CASSGGGYGELFF. The CDR3 DNA follows: TGCGCCAGCAGCGGAGGGGGCTACGGGGAGCTGTTTTTT.

This clonotype was seen ten or more times. The genes are TRBV20-1 and TRBJ1-4, with D hard to call. Trimming shortened V by 0 bases and J by 0 bases, and 14 bases separated the two germline ends. The germline CDR1 and CDR2 sequences are DFQATT and SNEGSKA (reference sequence). The CDR3 covers 17 residues. The CDR3 region is CSARETGRASTNEKLFF. The CDR3 region has the DNA TGCAGTGCTAGAGAGACTGGTAGGGCATCAACTAATGAAAAACTGTTTTTT.

The CDR3: CASSRIQGTYNEQFF. CDR3 DNA: TGTGCCAGCAGTCGAATACAGGGGACCTACAATGAGCAGTTCTTC. This chain uses TRBV12-3 or TRBV12-4 with TRBJ2-1, with TRBD1 identical over 7 bases. V lost 5 bases to trimming and J lost 2 bases; unmatched junction nucleotides: 6. The CDR3 extends over 15 amino acids.

This clonotype was counted ten times or more. The chain is built from TRBV9 and TRBJ2-5; D possibly matches TRBD1 or TRBD2 (5 bases each). Germline V gene data show CDR1 as SGDLS and CDR2 as YYNGEE. The CDR3 extends over 15 amino acids. Trimming pared 2 bases from V and 5 bases from J, leaving 16 bases between. The CDR3 here is CASSVGGRGRETQYF. The CDR3 DNA is TGTGCCAGCAGCGTCGGAGGAAGGGGTCGGGAGACCCAGTACTTC.

This clonotype was counted between two and nine times. The chain combines TRBV13 with TRBJ2-1; the D gene is possibly TRBD2 (6 bases). The V end lost 6 bases, the J end lost 4 bases, and 13 bases lay between the germline ends. The CDR3 contains 14 residues. CDR1 is PRHDT, CDR2 FYEKMQ, per germline (reference sequence). The CDR3 reads CASSNSGKYNEQFF. In DNA, the CDR3 is TGTGCCAGCAGTAATAGCGGAAAATACAATGAGCAGTTCTTC.

This clonotype was counted only a few times. The V gene is TRBV28, the J gene TRBJ2-1; no clear D gene. V was cut by 3 bases and J by 0 bases, with 12 bases left in between. Germline CDR1 and CDR2: MDHEN and SYDVKM. CDR3 length equals 16 residues. The CDR3 spells CASSLYPPSSYNEQFF. The CDR3, as DNA: TGTGCCAGCAGTTTGTACCCTCCGAGCTCCTACAATGAGCAGTTCTTC.

In its sample, this clonotype was seen a few times. The chain recombines TRBV7-2 with TRBJ2-7; D might be TRBD1 (6 bases). The CDR3 is made up of 16 amino acids. The germline V gene encodes CDR1 SGHTA and CDR2 FQGNSA. V was cut by 0 bases and J by 7 bases, with 19 bases left in between. The CDR3 DNA reads TGTGCCAGCAGCTTAGCGCGTCAGCAGGGGAATGGGGAGCAGTACTTC. This translates into CASSLARQQGNGEQYF.

This clonotype was seen more than once but under ten times. The CDR3 DNA is TGTGCCACCAGTGATTTGTGGGTTGTCACTGAAGCTTTCTTT. Its protein is CATSDLWVVTEAFF. The gene calls are TRBV24-1 and TRBJ1-1; unclear D gene. Looked up from germline, CDR1 is KGHDR and CDR2 is SFDVKD. The CDR3 contains 14 residues. Trimming cost V 0 bases and J 4 bases, with 8 bases left between them.

The J gene is TRBJ2-5, the V gene TRBV5-1; 12 bases are shared with TRBD2. The germline gives CDR1 SGHRS, CDR2 YFSETQ. With 4 bases clipped from V and 6 bases from J, the junction kept 13 bases outside the gene matches. CDR3 size: 17 residues. This chain's CDR3 is CASSPGLAGPKGQTQYF. The DNA for the CDR3 is TGCGCCAGCAGCCCGGGACTAGCGGGCCCCAAGGGGCAGACCCAGTACTTC.

This CDR3 is CSVTPTGGRKKLFF. For the CDR3, the DNA is TGCAGCGTCACCCCGACAGGGGGGAGAAAAAAACTGTTTTTT. This chain uses TRBV29-1 with TRBJ1-4; 9 nucleotides match TRBD1. Trimming cost V 6 bases and J 9 bases; bases outside gene matches: 11. The CDR3 consists of 14 residues. The V gene's germline CDR1 is SQVTM and CDR2 ANQGSEA.

This clonotype was observed at least ten times. The chain joins TRBV15 to TRBJ2-7; 8 bases match TRBD1. The germline V gene has CDR1 LNHNV and CDR2 YYDKDF (reference sequence). Germline trimming cut 1 base from V and 6 bases from J; bases unmatched to any gene: 2. The CDR3 consists of 13 residues. The CDR3 region has the DNA TGTGCCACCAGCAGAGCGACAGGGGCCGAGCAGTACTTC. Its protein is CATSRATGAEQYF.